This TCR beta chain was obtained from a study of beta chain features in type 1 diabetes. In the case of this clone: Antigen unknown.

Every isolated RNA sample was fully reverse transcribed, so sequencing captured expressed TCRB transcripts. The average output of naive, central memory and regulatory T cell samples was several million reads. Assay: immunoSEQ multiplex PCR; the TCRdb copy retains only in-frame clones and omits some. The data contain roughly 250,000 clones, about 63% of them singletons. There are 14 residues in the CDR3. Trimming took 1 base from V and 4 from J, leaving 13 bases between them. Germline loops: CDR1 GTSNPN, CDR2 SVGIG (reference sequence). Study findings and constraints: VDJ junctions from type 1 diabetes patients carried fewer insertions and larger deletions.

The sample was naive CD4+ T cells from blood. This receptor was obtained from a man aged 25-40 years in good health. The V gene is TRBV30, the J gene TRBJ1-1; D might be TRBD1 (5 bases). For the CDR3, the DNA is TGTGCCTGGAGTGCGCACAGGAGAGTCACTGAAGCTTTCTTT. It yields the protein CAWSAHRRVTEAFF.